The source of this T cell receptor (beta chain) is a study of blood T cells in healthy people across ages. There are 14 residues in the CDR3. V shed 6 bases, J shed 9 bases, and the junction held 8 bases outside the gene matches. The germline V gene encodes CDR1 MNHNS and CDR2 SASEGT. For the second PCR, which ran for about 7 to 11 cycles, a sample-barcoded 5' primer and a J-beta primer mix were used. A single record per CDR3 protein comes from TCRdb applying MiXCR to the 5' RACE reads. Found here are fewer than 1,000,000 distinct CDR3 sequences, 40% to 50% of them singletons; the top ten hold approximately 19%.

The chain has TRBV6-1 and TRBJ1-6, with 7 bases identical to TRBD1. The sample taken for sequencing was blood. The source of this sequence is a man between 60 and 75 years old in good health. CDR3 amino acids: CASRIQGLGSPLHF. CDR3 nucleotide sequence: TGTGCCAGCAGGATACAGGGGTTGGGTTCACCCCTCCACTTT.